These 7 T cell receptor beta chains share one sample of origin, sequenced in a study of blood T cell repertoires in COVID-19. Generated by immunoSEQ multiplex PCR, the TCRdb table keeps only in-frame clones and is missing some. Counted here are about 240,000 clones, roughly four fifths occurring once; the ten biggest clones make up around 12%. The sequenced material came from peripheral blood. The receptor set was obtained from a woman aged 55-69 years with active or convalescent COVID-19.

V gene TRBV5-1 combines with J gene TRBJ1-1; TRBD1 aligns across 9 bases. Germline V CDR1 and CDR2: SGHRS, YFSETQ. CDR3 length equals 16 residues. With 4 bases clipped from V and 2 bases from J, the junction kept 9 bases outside the gene matches. CDR3 DNA: TGCGCCAGCAGCGGGCTGGGACAGGGCGTTAACACTGAAGCTTTCTTT. The encoded protein is CASSGLGQGVNTEAFF.

The CDR3 bases are TGTGCCAGTAGTACTAGGGCTGCGGGGGGTTACAATGAGCAGTTCTTC. Translating it yields CASSTRAAGGYNEQFF. The V call is TRBV19, the J call TRBJ2-1; 8 bases are shared with TRBD2. The V and J ends lost 4 bases and 4 bases, in that order; junction bases with no gene match: 9. Germline V gives CDR1 LNHDA, CDR2 SQIVND (reference sequence). The CDR3 covers 16 residues. Complete variable domain (other parts from reference TRBV19 and TRBJ2-1): DGGITQSPKYLFRKEGQNVTLSCEQNLNHDAMYWYRQDPGQGLRLIYYSQIVNDFQKGDIAEGYSVSREKKESFPLTVTSAQKNPTAFYLCASSTRAAGGYNEQFFGPGTRLTVL.

This clone was counted a few times. The chain has TRBV11-1 and TRBJ1-2; D gene ambiguous. The CDR3 is 13 amino acids. Trimming shortened V by 2 bases and J by 8 bases, and 12 bases separated the two germline ends. The germline CDR1 and CDR2 sequences are SGHAT and FQDESV (reference sequence). The CDR3 sequence: CASSLSFLEGYTF. The CDR3 bases are TGTGCCAGCAGCTTATCCTTTTTGGAGGGCTACACCTTC. Full variable domain (missing parts from reference TRBV11-1 and TRBJ1-2): EAEVAQSPRYKITEKSQAVAFWCDPISGHATLYWYRQILGQGPELLVQFQDESVVDDSQLPKDRFSAERLKGVDSTLKIQPAELGDSAMYLCASSLSFLEGYTFGSGTRLTVV.

The chain has TRBV7-3 and TRBJ2-2, with TRBD1 matching over 8 bases. Germline assignment: CDR1 SGHTA and CDR2 FQGTGA. V dropped 4 bases and J dropped 6; count of bases not matched to a gene: 7. CDR3 length equals 15 residues. Written as DNA, the CDR3 is TGTGCCAGCAGCTATGGACAGGGTTTGGCCGGGGAGCTGTTTTTT. The encoded protein is CASSYGQGLAGELFF.

The rearrangement links TRBV7-9 to TRBJ1-2; TRBD1 agrees at 8 bases. J was trimmed by 0 bases and V by 5 bases; bases with no gene match: 11. CDR3 length: 17 amino acids. Germline CDR1 and CDR2: SEHNR and FQNEAQ (reference sequence). This chain's CDR3 is CASSPAGTGATNYGYTF. The CDR3 DNA reads TGTGCCAGCAGCCCGGCCGGGACAGGAGCGACTAACTATGGCTACACCTTC.

This chain links TRBV19 with TRBJ2-2; no reliable D call. The length of the CDR3 is 15 residues. Germline V lookup: CDR1 LNHDA, CDR2 SQIVND (reference sequence). V gave up 4 bases and J gave up 0 bases, with 9 bases separating them. CDR3 sequence: CASSSATTNTGELFF. CDR3 bases: TGTGCCAGTAGTAGCGCCACCACGAACACCGGGGAGCTGTTTTTT. Using reference TRBV19 and TRBJ2-2 for the parts outside the CDR3, the full variable domain is DGGITQSPKYLFRKEGQNVTLSCEQNLNHDAMYWYRQDPGQGLRLIYYSQIVNDFQKGDIAEGYSVSREKKESFPLTVTSAQKNPTAFYLCASSSATTNTGELFFGEGSRLTVL.

The chain recombines TRBV9 with TRBJ2-2; maybe TRBD2 (6 bases). V was trimmed by 5 bases and J by 3 bases, leaving 11 bases between them. Looked up from germline, CDR1 is SGDLS and CDR2 is YYNGEE. There are 14 residues in the CDR3. The CDR3 DNA follows: TGTGCCAGCAGGGTACTAGCTGACACCGGGGAGCTGTTTTTT. Protein: CASRVLADTGELFF.